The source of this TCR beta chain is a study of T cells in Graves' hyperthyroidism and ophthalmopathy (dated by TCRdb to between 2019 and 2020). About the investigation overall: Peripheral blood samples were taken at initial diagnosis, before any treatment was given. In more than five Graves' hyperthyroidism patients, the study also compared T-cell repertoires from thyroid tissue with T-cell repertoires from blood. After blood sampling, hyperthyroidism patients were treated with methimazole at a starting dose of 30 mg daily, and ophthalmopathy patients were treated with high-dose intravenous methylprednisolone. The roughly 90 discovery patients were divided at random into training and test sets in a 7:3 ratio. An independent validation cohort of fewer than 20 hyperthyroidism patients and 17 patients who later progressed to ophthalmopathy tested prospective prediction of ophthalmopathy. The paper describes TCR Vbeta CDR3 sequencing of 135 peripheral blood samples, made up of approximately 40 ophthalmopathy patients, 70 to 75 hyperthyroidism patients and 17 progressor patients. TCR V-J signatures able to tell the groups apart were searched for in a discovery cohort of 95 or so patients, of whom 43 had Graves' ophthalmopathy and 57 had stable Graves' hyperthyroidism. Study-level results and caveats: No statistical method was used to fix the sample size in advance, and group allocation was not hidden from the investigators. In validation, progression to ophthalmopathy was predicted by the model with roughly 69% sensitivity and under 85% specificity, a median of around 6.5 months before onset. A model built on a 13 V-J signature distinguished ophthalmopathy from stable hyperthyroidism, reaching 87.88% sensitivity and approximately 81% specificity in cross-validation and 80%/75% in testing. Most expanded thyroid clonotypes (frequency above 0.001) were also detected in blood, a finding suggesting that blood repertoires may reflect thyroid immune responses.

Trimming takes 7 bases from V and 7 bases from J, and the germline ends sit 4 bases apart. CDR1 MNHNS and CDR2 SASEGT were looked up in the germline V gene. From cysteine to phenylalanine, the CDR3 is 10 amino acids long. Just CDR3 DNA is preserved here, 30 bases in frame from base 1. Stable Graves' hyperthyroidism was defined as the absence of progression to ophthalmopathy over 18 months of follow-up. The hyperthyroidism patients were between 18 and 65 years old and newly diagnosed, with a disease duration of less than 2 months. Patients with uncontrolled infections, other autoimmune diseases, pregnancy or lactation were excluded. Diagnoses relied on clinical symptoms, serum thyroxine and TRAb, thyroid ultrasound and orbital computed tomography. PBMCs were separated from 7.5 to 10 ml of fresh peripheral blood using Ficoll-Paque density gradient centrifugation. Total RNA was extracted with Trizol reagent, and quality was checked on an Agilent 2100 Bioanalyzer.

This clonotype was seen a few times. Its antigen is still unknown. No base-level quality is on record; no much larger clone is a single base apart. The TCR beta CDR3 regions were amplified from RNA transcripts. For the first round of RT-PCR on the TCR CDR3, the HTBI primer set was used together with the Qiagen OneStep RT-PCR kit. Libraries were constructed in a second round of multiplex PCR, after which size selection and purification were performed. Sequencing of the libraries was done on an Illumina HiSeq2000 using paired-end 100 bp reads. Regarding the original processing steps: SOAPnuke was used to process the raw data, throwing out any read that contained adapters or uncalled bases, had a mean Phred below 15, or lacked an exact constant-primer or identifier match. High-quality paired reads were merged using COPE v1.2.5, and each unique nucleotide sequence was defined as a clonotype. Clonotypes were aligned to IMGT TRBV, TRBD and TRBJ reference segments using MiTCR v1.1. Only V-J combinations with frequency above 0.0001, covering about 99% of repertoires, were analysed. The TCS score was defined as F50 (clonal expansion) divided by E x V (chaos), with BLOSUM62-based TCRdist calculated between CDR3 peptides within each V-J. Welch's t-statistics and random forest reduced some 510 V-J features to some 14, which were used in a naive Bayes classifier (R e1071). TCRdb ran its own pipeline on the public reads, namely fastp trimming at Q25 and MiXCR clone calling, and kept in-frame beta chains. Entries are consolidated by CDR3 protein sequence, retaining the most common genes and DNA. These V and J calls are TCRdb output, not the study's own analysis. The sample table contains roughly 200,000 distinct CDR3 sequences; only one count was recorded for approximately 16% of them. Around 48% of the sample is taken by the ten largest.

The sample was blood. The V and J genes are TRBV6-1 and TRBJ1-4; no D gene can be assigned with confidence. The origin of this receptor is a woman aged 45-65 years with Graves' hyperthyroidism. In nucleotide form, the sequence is TGTGCCAGCAAGCTTGAAAAACTGTTTTTT. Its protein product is CASKLEKLFF.